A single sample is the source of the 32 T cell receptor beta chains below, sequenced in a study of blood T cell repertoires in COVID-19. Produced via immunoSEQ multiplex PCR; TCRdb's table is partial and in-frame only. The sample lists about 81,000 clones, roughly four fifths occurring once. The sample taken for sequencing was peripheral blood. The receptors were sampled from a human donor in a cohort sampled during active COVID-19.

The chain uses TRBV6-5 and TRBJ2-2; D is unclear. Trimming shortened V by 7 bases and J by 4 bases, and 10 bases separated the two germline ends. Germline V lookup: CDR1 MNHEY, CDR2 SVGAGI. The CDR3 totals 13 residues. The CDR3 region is CASTFGGTGELFF. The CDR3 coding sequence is TGTGCCAGCACCTTCGGTGGCACCGGGGAGCTGTTTTTT.

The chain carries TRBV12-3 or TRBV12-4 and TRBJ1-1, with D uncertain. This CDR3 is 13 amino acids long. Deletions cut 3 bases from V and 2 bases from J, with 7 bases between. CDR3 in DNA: TGTGCCAGCAGTTTGAACAAAAACACTGAAGCTTTCTTT. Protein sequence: CASSLNKNTEAFF.

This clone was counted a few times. Written as DNA, the CDR3 is TGCGCCAGCAGCCGTCAACAGAACACTGAAGCTTTCTTT. Its protein product is CASSRQQNTEAFF. V gene TRBV4-1 combines with J gene TRBJ1-1; D remains unclear. The CDR3 consists of 13 residues. The V gene lost 4 bases and the J gene lost 1 base, with 7 bases spanning the gap. The germline CDR1 and CDR2 sequences are MGHRA and YSYEKL.

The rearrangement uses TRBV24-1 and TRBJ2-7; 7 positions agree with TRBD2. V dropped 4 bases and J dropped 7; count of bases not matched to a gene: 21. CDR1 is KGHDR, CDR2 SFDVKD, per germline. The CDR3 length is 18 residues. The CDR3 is CATSDRRIVRGEVEEQYF. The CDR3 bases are TGTGCCACCAGTGACCGCAGGATAGTACGGGGGGAAGTAGAAGAGCAGTACTTC.

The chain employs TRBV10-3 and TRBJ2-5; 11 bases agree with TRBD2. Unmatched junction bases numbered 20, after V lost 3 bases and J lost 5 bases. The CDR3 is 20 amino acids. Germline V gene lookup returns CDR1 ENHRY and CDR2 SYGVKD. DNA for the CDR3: TGTGCCATCAGTGAACGGAAGGGAGTTAGTAGCGGGGGGGCGAAGGAGACCCAGTACTTC. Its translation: CAISERKGVSSGGAKETQYF.

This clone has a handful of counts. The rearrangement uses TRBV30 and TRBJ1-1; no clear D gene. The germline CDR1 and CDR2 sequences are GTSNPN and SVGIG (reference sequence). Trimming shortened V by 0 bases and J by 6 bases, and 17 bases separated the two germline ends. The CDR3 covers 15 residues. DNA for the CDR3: TGTGCCTGGAGTGTAATTAGCGGGGTTCTCGCTGAAGCTTTCTTT. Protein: CAWSVISGVLAEAFF.

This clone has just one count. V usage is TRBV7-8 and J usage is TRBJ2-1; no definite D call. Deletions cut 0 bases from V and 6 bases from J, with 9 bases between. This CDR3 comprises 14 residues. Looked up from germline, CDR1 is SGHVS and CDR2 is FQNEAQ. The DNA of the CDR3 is TGTGCCAGCAGCTTAGCGTGGCAGTCCAATGAGCAGTTCTTC. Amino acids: CASSLAWQSNEQFF. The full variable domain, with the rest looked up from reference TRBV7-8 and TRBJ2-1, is GAGVSQSPRYKVAKRGQDVALRCDPISGHVSLFWYQQALGQGPEFLTYFQNEAQLDKSGLPSDRFFAERPEGSVSTLKIQRTQQEDSAVYLCASSLAWQSNEQFFGPGTRLTVL.

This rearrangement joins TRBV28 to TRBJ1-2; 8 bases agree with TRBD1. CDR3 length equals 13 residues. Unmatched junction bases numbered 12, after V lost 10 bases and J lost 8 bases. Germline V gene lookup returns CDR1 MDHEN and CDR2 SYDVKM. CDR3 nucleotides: TGTGCCACCGCGACGCAGGGGGCGCAGGGCTACACCTTC. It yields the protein CATATQGAQGYTF.

Here the CDR3 reads CASSLAGGSREQYF. CDR3 nucleotides: TGTGCCAGCAGCTTGGCGGGGGGGTCTCGCGAGCAGTACTTC. This chain connects TRBV5-4 to TRBJ2-7; 8 bases are shared with TRBD2. CDR1 and CDR2 from the germline V gene are SGHNT and YYREEE (reference sequence). V shed 0 bases and J 6 bases; nucleotides not matched to a gene: 5. This CDR3 spans 14 amino acids.

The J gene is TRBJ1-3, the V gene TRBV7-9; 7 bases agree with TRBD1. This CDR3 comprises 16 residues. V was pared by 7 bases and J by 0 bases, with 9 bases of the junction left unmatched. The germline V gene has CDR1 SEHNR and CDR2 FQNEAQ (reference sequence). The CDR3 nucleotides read TGTGCCAGCAAATCCGGGACAGCCCTCTCTGGAAACACCATATATTTT. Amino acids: CASKSGTALSGNTIYF. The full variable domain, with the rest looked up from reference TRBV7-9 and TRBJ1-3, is DTGVSQNPRHKITKRGQNVTFRCDPISEHNRLYWYRQTLGQGPEFLTYFQNEAQLEKSRLLSDRFSAERPKGSFSTLEIQRTEQGDSAMYLCASKSGTALSGNTIYFGEGSWLTVV.

CDR3 DNA sequence: TGCGCCAGCAGCTTGGTCTTGACAGGGCAAGGCGAGCAGTACTTC. Residues: CASSLVLTGQGEQYF. The gene calls are TRBV5-1 and TRBJ2-7; 7 bases fit TRBD1. The germline gives CDR1 SGHRS, CDR2 YFSETQ. The junction had 9 bases not matched to a gene; V was cut back by 0 bases and J by 6 bases. There are 15 residues in the CDR3.

The CDR3, as DNA: TGTGCCAGCAGCCGAGGCGCGGCGGGGGGGGCGGAAGATACGCAGTATTTT. Amino acids: CASSRGAAGGAEDTQYF. This sequence joins TRBV4-2 and TRBJ2-3; TRBD2 matches at 9 bases. The CDR3 has 17 residues. V lost 4 bases, J lost 5 bases, and 13 bases stayed unmatched. Germline V gives CDR1 LGHNA, CDR2 YNFKEQ.

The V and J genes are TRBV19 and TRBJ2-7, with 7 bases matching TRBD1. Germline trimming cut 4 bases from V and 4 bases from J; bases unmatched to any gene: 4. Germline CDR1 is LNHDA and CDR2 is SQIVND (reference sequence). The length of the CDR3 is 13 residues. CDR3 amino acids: CASSTRQGYEQYF. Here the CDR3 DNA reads TGTGCCAGTAGTACGAGACAGGGTTACGAGCAGTACTTC.

The DNA of the CDR3 is TGTGCCAGTAGTATAGATCTAATCCCAGGGCGAAACTATGGCTACACCTTC. Translated: CASSIDLIPGRNYGYTF. This chain connects TRBV19 to TRBJ1-2, with D maybe TRBD1 (5 bases). Trimming took 0 bases from V and 2 from J, leaving 16 bases between them. CDR3 length: 17 amino acids. Germline loops: CDR1 LNHDA, CDR2 SQIVND (reference sequence).

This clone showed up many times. CDR3 DNA: TGTGCCAGTAGTATACTACAGGGGAACACTGAAGCTTTCTTT. Encoded protein: CASSILQGNTEAFF. The chain combines TRBV19 with TRBJ1-1, with D maybe TRBD1 (6 bases). This CDR3 region has 14 residues. V was trimmed by 2 bases and J by 1 base, leaving 8 bases between them. Germline values: CDR1 LNHDA, CDR2 SQIVND (reference sequence).

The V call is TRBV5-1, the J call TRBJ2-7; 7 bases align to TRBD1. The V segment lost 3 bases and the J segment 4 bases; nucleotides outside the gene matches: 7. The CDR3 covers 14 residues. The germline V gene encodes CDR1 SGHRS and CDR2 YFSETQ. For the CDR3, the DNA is TGCGCCAGCAGCTATCGGACAGGCAGTTACGAGCAGTACTTC. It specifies CASSYRTGSYEQYF.

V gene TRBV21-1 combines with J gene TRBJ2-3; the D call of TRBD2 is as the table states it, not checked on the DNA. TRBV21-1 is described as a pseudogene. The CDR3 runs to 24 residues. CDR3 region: CASSKKGPKTGTPKTSGGTDTQYF. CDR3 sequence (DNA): TGTGCCAGCAGCAAAAAGGGCCCCAAAACCGGGACACCCAAGACTAGCGGAGGCACAGATACGCAGTATTTT.

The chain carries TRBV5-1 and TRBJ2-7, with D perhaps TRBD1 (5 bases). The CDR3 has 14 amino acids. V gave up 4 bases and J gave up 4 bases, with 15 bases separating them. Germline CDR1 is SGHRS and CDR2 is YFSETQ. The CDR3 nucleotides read TGCGCCAGCAGCAAAGACAGTTACGGGTACGAGCAGTACTTC. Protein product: CASSKDSYGYEQYF. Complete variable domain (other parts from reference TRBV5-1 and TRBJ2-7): KAGVTQTPRYLIKTRGQQVTLSCSPISGHRSVSWYQQTPGQGLQFLFEYFSETQRNKGNFPGRFSGRQFSNSRSEMNVSTLELGDSALYLCASSKDSYGYEQYFGPGTRLTVT.

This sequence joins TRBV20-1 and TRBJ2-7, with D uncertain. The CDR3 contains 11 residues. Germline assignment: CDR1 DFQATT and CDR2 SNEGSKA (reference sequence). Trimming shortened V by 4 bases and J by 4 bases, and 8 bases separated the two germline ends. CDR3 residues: CSAKVQYEQYF. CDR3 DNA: TGCAGTGCTAAGGTACAGTACGAGCAGTACTTC.

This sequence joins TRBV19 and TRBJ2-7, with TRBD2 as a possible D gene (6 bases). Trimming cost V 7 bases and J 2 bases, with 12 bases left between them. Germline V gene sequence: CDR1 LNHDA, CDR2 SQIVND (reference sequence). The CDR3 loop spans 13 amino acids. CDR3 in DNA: TGTGCCAGTATTGAGGAGGGGACCTACGAGCAGTACTTC. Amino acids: CASIEEGTYEQYF. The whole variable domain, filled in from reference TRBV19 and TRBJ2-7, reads DGGITQSPKYLFRKEGQNVTLSCEQNLNHDAMYWYRQDPGQGLRLIYYSQIVNDFQKGDIAEGYSVSREKKESFPLTVTSAQKNPTAFYLCASIEEGTYEQYFGPGTRLTVT.

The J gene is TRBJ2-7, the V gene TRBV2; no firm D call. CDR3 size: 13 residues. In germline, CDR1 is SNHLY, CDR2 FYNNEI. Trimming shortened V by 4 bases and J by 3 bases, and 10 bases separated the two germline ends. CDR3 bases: TGTGCCAGCAGTGTGAAAACAGTCTACGAGCAGTACTTC. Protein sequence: CASSVKTVYEQYF.

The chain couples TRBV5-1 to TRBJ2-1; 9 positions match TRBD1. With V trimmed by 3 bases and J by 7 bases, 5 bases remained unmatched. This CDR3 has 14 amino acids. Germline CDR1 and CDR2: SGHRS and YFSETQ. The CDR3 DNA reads TGCGCCAGCAGCTCCTGGGACAGGGTAAATGAGCAGTTCTTC. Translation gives CASSSWDRVNEQFF.

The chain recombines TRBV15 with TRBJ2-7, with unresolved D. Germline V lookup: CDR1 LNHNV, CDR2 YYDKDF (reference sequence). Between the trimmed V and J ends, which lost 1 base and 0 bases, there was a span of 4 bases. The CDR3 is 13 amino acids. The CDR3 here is CATSRVDSYEQYF. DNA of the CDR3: TGTGCCACCAGCAGAGTAGACTCCTACGAGCAGTACTTC.

The chain's CDR3 is CASSLQGNGYTF. The CDR3, as DNA: TGTGCCAGCAGCTTACAGGGTAATGGCTACACCTTC. The V and J genes are TRBV7-9 and TRBJ1-2; TRBD1 is a possible D gene (5 bases). The germline CDR1 and CDR2 sequences are SEHNR and FQNEAQ (reference sequence). Trimming left V 2 bases short and J 6 bases short, with 7 bases between. The CDR3 is made up of 12 amino acids.

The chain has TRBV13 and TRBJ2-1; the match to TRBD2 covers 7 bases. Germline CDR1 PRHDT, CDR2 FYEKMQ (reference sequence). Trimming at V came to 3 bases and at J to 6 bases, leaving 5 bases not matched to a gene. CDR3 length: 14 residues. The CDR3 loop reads CASSFTPSGNEQFF. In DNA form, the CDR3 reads TGTGCCAGCAGCTTCACTCCTAGCGGCAATGAGCAGTTCTTC.

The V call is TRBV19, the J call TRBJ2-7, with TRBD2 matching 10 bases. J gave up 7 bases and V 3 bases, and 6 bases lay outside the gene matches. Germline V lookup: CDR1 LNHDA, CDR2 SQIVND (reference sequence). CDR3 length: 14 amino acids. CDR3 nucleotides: TGTGCCAGTAGTATTGGGGCTAGCGGGGGAGAGCAGTACTTC. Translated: CASSIGASGGEQYF.

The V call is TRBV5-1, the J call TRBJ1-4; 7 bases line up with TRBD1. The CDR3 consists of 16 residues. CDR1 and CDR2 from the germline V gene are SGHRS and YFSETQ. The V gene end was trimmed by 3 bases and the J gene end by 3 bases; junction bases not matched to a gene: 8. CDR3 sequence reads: CASSSQGQLPNEKLFF. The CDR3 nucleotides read TGCGCCAGCAGCTCCCAGGGACAGCTACCTAATGAAAAACTGTTTTTT. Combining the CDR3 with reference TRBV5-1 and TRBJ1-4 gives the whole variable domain KAGVTQTPRYLIKTRGQQVTLSCSPISGHRSVSWYQQTPGQGLQFLFEYFSETQRNKGNFPGRFSGRQFSNSRSEMNVSTLELGDSALYLCASSSQGQLPNEKLFFGSGTQLSVL.

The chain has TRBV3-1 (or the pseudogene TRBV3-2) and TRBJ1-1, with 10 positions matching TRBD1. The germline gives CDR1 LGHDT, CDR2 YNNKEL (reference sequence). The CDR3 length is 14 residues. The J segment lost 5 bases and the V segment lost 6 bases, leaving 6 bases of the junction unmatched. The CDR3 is CASSSGQGWTEAFF. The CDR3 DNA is TGTGCCAGCAGTTCGGGACAGGGGTGGACTGAAGCTTTCTTT.

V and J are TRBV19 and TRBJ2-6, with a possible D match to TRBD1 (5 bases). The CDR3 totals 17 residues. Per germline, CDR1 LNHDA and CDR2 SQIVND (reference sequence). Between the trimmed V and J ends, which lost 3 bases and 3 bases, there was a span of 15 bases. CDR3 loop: CASSISGSNSGANVLTF. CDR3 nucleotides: TGTGCCAGTAGTATCTCAGGGTCGAATAGTGGGGCCAACGTCCTGACTTTC.

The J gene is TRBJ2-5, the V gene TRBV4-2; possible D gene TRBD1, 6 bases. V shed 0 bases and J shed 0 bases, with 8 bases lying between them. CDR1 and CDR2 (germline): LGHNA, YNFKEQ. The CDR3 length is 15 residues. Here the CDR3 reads CASSQDYRDQETQYF. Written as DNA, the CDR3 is TGTGCCAGCAGCCAAGATTACAGGGACCAAGAGACCCAGTACTTC.

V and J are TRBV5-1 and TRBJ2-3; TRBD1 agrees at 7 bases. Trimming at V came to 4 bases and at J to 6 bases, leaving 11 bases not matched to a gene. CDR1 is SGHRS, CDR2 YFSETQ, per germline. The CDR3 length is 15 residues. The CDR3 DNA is TGCGCCAGCAGCGTTACAGGGGCTGTTACGGATACGCAGTATTTT. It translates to CASSVTGAVTDTQYF.

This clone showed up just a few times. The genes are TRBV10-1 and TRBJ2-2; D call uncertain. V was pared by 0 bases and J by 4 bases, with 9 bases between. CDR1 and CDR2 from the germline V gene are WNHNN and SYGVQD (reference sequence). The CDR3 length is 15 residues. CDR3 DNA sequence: TGCGCCAGCAGTGAGTCTTTTGGGCCCACCGGGGAGCTGTTTTTT. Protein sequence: CASSESFGPTGELFF.